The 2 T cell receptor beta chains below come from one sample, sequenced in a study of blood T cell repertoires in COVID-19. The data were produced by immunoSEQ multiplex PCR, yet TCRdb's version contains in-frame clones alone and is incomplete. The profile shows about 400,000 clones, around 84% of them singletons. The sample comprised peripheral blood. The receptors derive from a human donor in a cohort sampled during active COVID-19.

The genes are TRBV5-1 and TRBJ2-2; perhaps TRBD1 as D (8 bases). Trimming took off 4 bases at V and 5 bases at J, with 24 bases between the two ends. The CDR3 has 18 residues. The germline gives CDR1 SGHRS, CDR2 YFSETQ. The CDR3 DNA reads TGCGCCAGCAGCCCGACGCTGACTAGCCGGACAGGGACCGGGGAGCTGTTTTTT. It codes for CASSPTLTSRTGTGELFF.

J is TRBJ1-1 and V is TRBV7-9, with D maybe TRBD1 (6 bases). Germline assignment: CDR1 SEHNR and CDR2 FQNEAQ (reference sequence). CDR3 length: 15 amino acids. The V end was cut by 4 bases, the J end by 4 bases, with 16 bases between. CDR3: CASSYGPGTRTEAFF. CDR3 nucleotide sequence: TGTGCCAGCAGCTACGGTCCCGGGACACGCACTGAAGCTTTCTTT.